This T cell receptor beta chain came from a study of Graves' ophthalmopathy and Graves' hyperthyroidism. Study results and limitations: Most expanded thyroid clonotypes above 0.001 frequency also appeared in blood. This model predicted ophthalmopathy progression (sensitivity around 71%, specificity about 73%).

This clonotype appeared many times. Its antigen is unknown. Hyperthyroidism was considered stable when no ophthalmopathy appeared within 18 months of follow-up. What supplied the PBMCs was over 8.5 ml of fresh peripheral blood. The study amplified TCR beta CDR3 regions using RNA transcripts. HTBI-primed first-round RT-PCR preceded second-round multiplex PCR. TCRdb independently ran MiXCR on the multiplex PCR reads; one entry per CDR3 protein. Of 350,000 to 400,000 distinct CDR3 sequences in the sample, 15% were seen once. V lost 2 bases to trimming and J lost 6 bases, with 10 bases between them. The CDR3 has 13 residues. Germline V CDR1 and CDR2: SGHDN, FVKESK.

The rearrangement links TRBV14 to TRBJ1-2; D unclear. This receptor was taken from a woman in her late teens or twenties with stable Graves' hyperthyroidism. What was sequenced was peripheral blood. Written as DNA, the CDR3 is TGTGCCAGCAGCCAACTGGGTTACGATGGCTACACCTTC. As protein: CASSQLGYDGYTF.